These T cell receptor beta chains were read from a single sample in a study of post-analysis software for immune sequencing data. TCRdb fed the PCR reads into MiXCR, producing one record per CDR3 protein. The data hold about 430,000 distinct CDR3 sequences, with 30% to 45% observed a single time. The sequenced sample was blood. The receptors stem from a girl aged 2 to 10 with multiple sclerosis. The CDR3 runs from the conserved cysteine through the conserved F or W. Fields, in order: D gene, clone size, V gene, J gene, CDR3 protein, CDR3 DNA. The D gene is left open where the match is weak. Clone size is stated in some rows and not others, as once, few, many or a class when expanded.

NA	few	TRBV10-3	TRBJ2-5	CAISESGQGRNEQYF	TGTGCCATCAGTGAGTCAGGCCAGGGCCGAAATGAGCAGTACTTC
TRBD1	few	TRBV7-2	TRBJ2-7	CASSLVGTGVEQYF	TGTGCCAGCAGCTTAGTCGGGACAGGGGTCGAGCAGTACTTC
TRBD1	NA	TRBV18	TRBJ1-1	CASSPLDRGAEAFF	TGTGCCAGCTCACCACTTGACAGGGGGGCTGAAGCTTTCTTT
NA	few	TRBV5-1	TRBJ1-1	CASTKRGALNTEAFF	TGCGCCAGCACCAAAAGGGGGGCCCTAAACACTGAAGCTTTCTTT
TRBD1	NA	TRBV28	TRBJ2-3	CASSSGQPTDTQYF	TGTGCCAGCAGTTCGGGACAGCCCACAGATACGCAGTATTTT
TRBD1	NA	TRBV20-1	TRBJ1-4	CSAGQRSEKLFF	TGCAGTGCGGGACAGCGCTCAGAAAAACTGTTTTTT
TRBD2	few	TRBV5-5	TRBJ2-7	CASSDVGGGYEQYF	TGTGCCAGCAGCGATGTTGGGGGGGGGTACGAGCAGTACTTC
NA	once	TRBV12-3/TRBV12-4	TRBJ1-6	CASRLHRAHSPLHF	TGTGCCAGCAGGTTGCACAGGGCTCATTCACCCCTCCACTTT
NA	once	TRBV12-3/TRBV12-4	TRBJ2-2	CASNTISGGPGTGELFF	TGTGCCAGCAACACTATTAGTGGGGGACCGGGCACCGGGGAGCTGTTTTTT
TRBD1	many	TRBV5-1	TRBJ2-7	CASSHGTVDSYEQYF	TGCGCCAGCAGCCACGGGACAGTGGACTCCTACGAGCAGTACTTC
TRBD2	once	TRBV7-9	TRBJ2-1	CASSLDPISGGPYYNEQFF	TGTGCCAGCAGCTTAGACCCAATTAGCGGGGGGCCGTACTACAATGAGCAGTTCTTC
NA	NA	TRBV4-1	TRBJ1-2	CASSPPGGGANGYTF	TGCGCCAGCAGCCCACCCGGCGGCGGGGCGAATGGCTACACCTTC
NA	few	TRBV7-2	TRBJ1-6	CASSLNPISLGNSPLHF	TGTGCCAGCAGCTTAAACCCCATTTCGCTGGGGAATTCACCCCTCCACTTT
TRBD2	NA	TRBV6-6	TRBJ2-7	CASTNDQGLAIYEQYF	TGTGCCAGCACTAACGATCAAGGACTAGCGATTTACGAGCAGTACTTC
NA	NA	TRBV6-2/TRBV6-3	TRBJ1-2	CASRATVNYGYTF	TGTGCCAGCAGAGCGACAGTTAACTATGGCTACACCTTC
NA	NA	TRBV6-5	TRBJ1-1	CASSYAGIEAFF	TGTGCCAGCAGTTATGCCGGGATTGAAGCTTTCTTT
NA	NA	TRBV29-1	TRBJ1-2	CSVPTKGIGYGYTF	TGCAGCGTTCCAACCAAGGGCATTGGCTATGGCTACACCTTC
NA	many	TRBV7-2	TRBJ2-7	CASSSYGYEQYF	TGTGCCAGCAGCTCGTATGGTTACGAGCAGTACTTC
NA	NA	TRBV20-1	TRBJ1-4	CSLGTTNEKLFF	TGCAGTCTGGGAACAACTAATGAAAAACTGTTTTTT
NA	NA	TRBV15	TRBJ1-5	CATSSPNIGNPVSDQPQHF	TGTGCCACCAGCAGCCCCAACATCGGTAACCCCGTCTCTGACCAGCCCCAGCATTTT
NA	NA	TRBV12-3/TRBV12-4	TRBJ1-5	CASSLARDGNQPQHF	TGTGCCAGCAGTTTAGCCAGGGACGGCAATCAGCCCCAGCATTTT
TRBD1	NA	TRBV7-2	TRBJ1-1	CASSFSGTGLGNTEAFF	TGTGCCAGCAGCTTTTCCGGGACAGGGCTTGGGAACACTGAAGCTTTCTTT
NA	few	TRBV29-1	TRBJ2-1	CSVAGGVNNEQFF	TGCAGCGTCGCAGGGGGGGTAAACAATGAGCAGTTCTTC
NA	NA	TRBV11-2	TRBJ2-4	CASSFADNPGDIQYF	TGTGCCAGCAGCTTTGCGGACAACCCTGGAGACATTCAGTACTTC
NA	NA	TRBV4-1	TRBJ1-3	CASSHVGNTIYF	TGCGCCAGCAGCCATGTTGGAAACACCATATATTTT
NA	few	TRBV6-5	TRBJ1-2	CASSYVSPRVHGYTF	TGTGCCAGCAGTTACGTATCCCCCAGGGTACATGGCTACACCTTC
TRBD1	NA	TRBV25-1	TRBJ1-1	CASSERTGILSNTEAFF	TGTGCCAGCAGTGAACGGACAGGGATTCTGTCTAACACTGAAGCTTTCTTT
TRBD2	few	TRBV12-3/TRBV12-4	TRBJ2-1	CASSVSGTTQFF	TGTGCCAGCAGCGTTTCCGGGACTACACAGTTCTTC
NA	NA	TRBV7-2	TRBJ2-7	CASSFVDYEQYF	TGTGCCAGCAGCTTTGTGGATTACGAGCAGTACTTC
NA	NA	TRBV4-1	TRBJ1-1	CASSQVATGSTEAFF	TGCGCCAGCAGCCAAGTGGCCACAGGGAGCACTGAAGCTTTCTTT
TRBD2	NA	TRBV12-3/TRBV12-4	TRBJ2-1	CASSPSSVSGTLEQFF	TGTGCCAGCAGTCCCAGCTCGGTTAGCGGGACCCTTGAGCAGTTCTTC
NA	many	TRBV21-1	TRBJ2-1	CASSVRDEQFF	TGTGCCAGCAGCGTGAGAGATGAGCAGTTCTTC
TRBD2	NA	TRBV20-1	TRBJ2-7	CSPGLADEQYF	TGCAGTCCGGGACTAGCTGACGAGCAGTACTTC